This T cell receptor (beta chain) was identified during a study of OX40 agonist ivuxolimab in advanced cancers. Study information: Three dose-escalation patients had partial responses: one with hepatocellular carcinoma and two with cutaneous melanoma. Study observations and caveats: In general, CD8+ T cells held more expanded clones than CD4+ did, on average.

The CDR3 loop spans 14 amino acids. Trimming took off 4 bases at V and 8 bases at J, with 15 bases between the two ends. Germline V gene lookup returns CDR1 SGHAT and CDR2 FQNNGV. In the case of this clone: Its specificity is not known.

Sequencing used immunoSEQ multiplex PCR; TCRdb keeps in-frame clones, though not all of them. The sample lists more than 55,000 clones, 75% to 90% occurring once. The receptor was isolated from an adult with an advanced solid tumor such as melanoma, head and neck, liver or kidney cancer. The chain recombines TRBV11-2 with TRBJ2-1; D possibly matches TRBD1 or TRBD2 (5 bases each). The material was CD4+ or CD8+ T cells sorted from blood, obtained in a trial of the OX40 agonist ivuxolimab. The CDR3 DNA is TGTGCCAGCAGCTCTTTTTGGGGACCCCATGAGCAGTTCTTC. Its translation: CASSSFWGPHEQFF.